The present TCR beta chain was sequenced within a study of blood T cell repertoires in COVID-19. Study-level information: COVID-19 samples from acute and convalescent phases originated in the United States, Italy and Spain. In each case, the material was cDNA or gDNA derived from T cells, B-cell-depleted T cells, or PBMCs.

V trimming: 1 base; J trimming: 7 bases; junction bases outside the gene matches: 3. The CDR3 loop spans 14 amino acids. Per the germline V gene, CDR1 is LGHNA and CDR2 is YSLEER. In the authors' methods: Nucleated cell number was recorded as an estimate derived from reference gene primer amplification. Assay used: immunoSEQ multiplex PCR; TCRdb lists only in-frame clones, some missing. D and trimming come from the DNA, and the V and J calls and clone size come from that table. The sample has about 20,000 clones; less than 95% are singletons. This clone has only one observation. The sample taken for sequencing was peripheral blood. V usage is TRBV4-3 and J usage is TRBJ1-4; 7 bases align to TRBD1. This TCR came from an older man with acute or convalescent COVID-19. This CDR3 reads CASSQGQGSEKLFF. The CDR3 DNA is TGCGCCAGCAGCCAAGGACAGGGAAGTGAAAAACTGTTTTTT.